This T cell receptor beta chain was documented in a study of cytomegalovirus exposure and HLA in healthy donors. General study findings and limits: Specificity of a few CMV-associated chains for CMV antigens was verified in vitro.

Profiling relied on immunoSEQ multiplex PCR, and the TCRdb table lists in-frame clones only, not all of them. The table shows over 200,000 clones, with 80% to 90% occurring only once. The CDR3 spans 14 residues. V dropped 5 bases and J dropped 6 bases, with 16 bases sitting between them. Germline loops: CDR1 SGHTA, CDR2 FQGNSA. With regard to this clone: Its antigen is unknown.

The V and J genes are TRBV7-2 and TRBJ1-2; the D gene is possibly TRBD1 (6 bases). The source is a woman in her late teens or twenties in good health and CMV-seronegative. Material for sequencing was PBMCs. The CDR3, as DNA: TGTGCCAGCAGCATTACTCTGACAGGAGATGGCTACACCTTC. It codes for CASSITLTGDGYTF.